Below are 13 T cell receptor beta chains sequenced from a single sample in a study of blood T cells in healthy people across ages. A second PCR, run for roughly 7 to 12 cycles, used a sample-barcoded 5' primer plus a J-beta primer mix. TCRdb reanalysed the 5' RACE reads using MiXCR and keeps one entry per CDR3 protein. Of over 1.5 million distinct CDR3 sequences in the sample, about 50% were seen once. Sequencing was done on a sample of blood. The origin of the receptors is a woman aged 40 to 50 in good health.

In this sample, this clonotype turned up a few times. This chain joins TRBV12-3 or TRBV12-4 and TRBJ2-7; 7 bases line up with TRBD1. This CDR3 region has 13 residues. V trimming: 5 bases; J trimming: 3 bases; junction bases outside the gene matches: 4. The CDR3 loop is CASSTGQVYEQYF. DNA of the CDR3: TGTGCCAGCAGTACAGGACAGGTCTACGAGCAGTACTTC.

DNA for the CDR3: TGTGCCAGCAGTTCCCAGGGACTAGCGGGGGGATACAATGAGCAGTTCTTC. It encodes CASSSQGLAGGYNEQFF. This chain joins TRBV28 and TRBJ2-1; 15 bases are shared with TRBD2. Germline CDR1 MDHEN, CDR2 SYDVKM. The CDR3 runs 17 residues. The ends lost 4 bases at V and 4 bases at J; junction bases unmatched: 5.

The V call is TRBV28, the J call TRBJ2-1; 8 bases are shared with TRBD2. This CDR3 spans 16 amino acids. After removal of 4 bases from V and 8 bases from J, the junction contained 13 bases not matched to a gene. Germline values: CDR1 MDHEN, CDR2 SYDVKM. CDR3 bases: TGTGCCAGCAGTTCGGTAGCGGGGTTGGGCGGGGATGAGCAGTTCTTC. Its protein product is CASSSVAGLGGDEQFF.

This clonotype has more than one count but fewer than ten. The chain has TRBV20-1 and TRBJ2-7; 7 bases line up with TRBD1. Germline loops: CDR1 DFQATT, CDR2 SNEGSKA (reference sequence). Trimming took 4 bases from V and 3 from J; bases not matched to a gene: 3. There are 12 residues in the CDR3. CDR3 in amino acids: CSATGQDYEQYF. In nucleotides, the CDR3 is TGCAGTGCTACCGGACAGGACTACGAGCAGTACTTC.

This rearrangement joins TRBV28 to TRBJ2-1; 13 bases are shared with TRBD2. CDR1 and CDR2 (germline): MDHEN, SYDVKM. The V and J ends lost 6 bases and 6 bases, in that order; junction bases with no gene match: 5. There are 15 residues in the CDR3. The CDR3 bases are TGTGCCAGCAGACCCACTAGCGGGGGGGCCAATGAGCAGTTCTTC. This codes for CASRPTSGGANEQFF.

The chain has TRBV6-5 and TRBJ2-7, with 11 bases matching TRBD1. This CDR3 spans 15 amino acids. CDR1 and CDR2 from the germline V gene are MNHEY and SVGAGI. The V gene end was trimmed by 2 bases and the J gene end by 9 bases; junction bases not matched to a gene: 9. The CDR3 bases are TGTGCCAGCAGTTACAAAGGGACAGGGGGTAAGGTGCAGTACTTC. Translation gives CASSYKGTGGKVQYF.

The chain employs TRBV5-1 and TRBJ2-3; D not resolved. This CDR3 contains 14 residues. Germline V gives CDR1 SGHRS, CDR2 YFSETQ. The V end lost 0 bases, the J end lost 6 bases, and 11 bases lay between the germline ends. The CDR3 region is CASSLVFPPDTQYF. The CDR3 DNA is TGCGCCAGCAGCTTGGTTTTCCCGCCGGATACGCAGTATTTT.

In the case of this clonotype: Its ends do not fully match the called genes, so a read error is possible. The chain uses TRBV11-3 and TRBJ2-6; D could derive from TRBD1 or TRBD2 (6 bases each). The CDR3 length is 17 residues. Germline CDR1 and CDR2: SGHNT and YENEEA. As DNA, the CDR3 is TGTGCCAACAGCTTATCCGGGGGCGCCTCTGGGGCCAACGTCCTGACTTTC. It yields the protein CANSLSGGASGANVLTF.

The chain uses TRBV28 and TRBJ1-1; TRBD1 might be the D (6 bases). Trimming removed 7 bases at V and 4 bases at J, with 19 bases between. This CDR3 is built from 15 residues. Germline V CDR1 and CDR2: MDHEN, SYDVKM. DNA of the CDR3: TGTGCCAGCACCCTCCGGGGGCTTGGGGTCACTGAAGCTTTCTTT. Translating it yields CASTLRGLGVTEAFF.

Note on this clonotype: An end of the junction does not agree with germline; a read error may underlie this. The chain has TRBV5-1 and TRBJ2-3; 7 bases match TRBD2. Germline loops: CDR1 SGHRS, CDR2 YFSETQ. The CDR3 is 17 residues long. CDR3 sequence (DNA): TGCACCAGCAGCTTGGCTACCCTTAGCGGGTTCTCAGATACGCAGTATTTT. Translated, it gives CTSSLATLSGFSDTQYF.

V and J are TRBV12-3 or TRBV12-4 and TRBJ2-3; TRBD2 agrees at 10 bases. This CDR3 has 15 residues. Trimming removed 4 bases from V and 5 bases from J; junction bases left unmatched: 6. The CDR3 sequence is CASSSAGLALDTQYF. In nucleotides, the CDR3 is TGTGCCAGCAGTTCTGCGGGACTAGCGTTAGATACGCAGTATTTT.

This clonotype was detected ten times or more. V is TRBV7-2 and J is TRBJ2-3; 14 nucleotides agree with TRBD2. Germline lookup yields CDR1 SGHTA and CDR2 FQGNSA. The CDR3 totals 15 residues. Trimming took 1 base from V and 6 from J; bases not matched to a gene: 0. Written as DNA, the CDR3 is TGTGCCAGCAGCTTAGGGACTAGCGGGGGGGATACGCAGTATTTT. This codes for CASSLGTSGGDTQYF.

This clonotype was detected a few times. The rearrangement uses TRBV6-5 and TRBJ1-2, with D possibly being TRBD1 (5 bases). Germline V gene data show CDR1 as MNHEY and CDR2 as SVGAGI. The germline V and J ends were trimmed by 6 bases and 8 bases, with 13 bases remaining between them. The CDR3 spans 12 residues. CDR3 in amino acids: CASRRDLEGYTF. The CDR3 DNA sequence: TGTGCCAGCAGGCGGGACTTAGAAGGCTACACCTTC.